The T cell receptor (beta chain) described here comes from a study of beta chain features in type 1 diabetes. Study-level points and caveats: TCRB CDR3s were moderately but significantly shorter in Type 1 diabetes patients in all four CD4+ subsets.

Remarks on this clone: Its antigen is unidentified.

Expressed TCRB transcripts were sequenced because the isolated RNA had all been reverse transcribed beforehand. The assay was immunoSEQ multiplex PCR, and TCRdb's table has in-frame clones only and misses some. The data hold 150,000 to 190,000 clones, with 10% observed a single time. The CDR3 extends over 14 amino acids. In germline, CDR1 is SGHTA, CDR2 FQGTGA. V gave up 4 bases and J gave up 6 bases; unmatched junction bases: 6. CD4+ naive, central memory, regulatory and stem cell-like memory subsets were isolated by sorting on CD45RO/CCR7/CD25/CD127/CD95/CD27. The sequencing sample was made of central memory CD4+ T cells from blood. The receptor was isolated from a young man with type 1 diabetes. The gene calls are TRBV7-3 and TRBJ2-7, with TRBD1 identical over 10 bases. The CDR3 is CASSSGQGSAEQYF. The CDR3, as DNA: TGTGCCAGCAGCTCGGGACAGGGGTCCGCCGAGCAGTACTTC. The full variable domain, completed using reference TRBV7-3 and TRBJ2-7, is GAGVSQTPSNKVTEKGKYVELRCDPISGHTALYWYRQSLGQGPEFLIYFQGTGAADDSGLPNDRFFAVRPEGSVSTLKIQRTERGDSAVYLCASSSGQGSAEQYFGPGTRLTVT.